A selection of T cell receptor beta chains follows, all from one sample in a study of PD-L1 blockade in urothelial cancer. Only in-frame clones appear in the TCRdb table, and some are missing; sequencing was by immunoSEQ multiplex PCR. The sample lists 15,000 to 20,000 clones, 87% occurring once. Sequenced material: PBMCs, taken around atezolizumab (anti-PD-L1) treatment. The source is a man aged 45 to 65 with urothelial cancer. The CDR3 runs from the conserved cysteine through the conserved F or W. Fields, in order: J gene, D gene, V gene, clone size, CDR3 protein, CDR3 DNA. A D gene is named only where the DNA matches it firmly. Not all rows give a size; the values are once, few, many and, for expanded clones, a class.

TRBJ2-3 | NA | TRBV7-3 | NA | CASSLILRDTQYF | TGTGCCAGCAGCTTAATTCTCAGAGATACGCAGTATTTT
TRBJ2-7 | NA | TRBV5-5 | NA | CASSRSLGRGGGSSYEQYF | TGTGCCAGCAGCCGAAGCCTTGGTAGGGGAGGGGGGAGCTCCTACGAGCAGTACTTC
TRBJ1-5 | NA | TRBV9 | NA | CASSVGAETNQPQHF | TGTGCCAGCAGCGTAGGGGCAGAGACGAATCAGCCCCAGCATTTT
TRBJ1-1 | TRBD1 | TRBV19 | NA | CASSRNTGGNEAFF | TGTGCCAGTAGTAGAAATACAGGGGGCAATGAAGCTTTCTTT
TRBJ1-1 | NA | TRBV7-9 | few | CASRSLISAGGSTEAFF | TGTGCCAGCAGATCATTAATTTCCGCCGGGGGAAGCACTGAAGCTTTCTTT
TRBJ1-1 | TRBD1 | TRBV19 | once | CASSPTGTGTRNTEAFF | TGTGCCAGTAGCCCAACCGGGACAGGGACACGGAACACTGAAGCTTTCTTT
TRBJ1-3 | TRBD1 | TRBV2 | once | CASTSDRISGNTIYF | TGTGCCAGCACCTCGGACAGGATCTCTGGAAACACCATATATTTT
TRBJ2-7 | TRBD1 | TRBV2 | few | CASSGQGNNEQYF | TGTGCCAGCAGTGGACAGGGAAATAACGAGCAGTACTTC
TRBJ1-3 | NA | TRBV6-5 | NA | CASSYSHRTGNTIYF | TGTGCCAGCAGTTACTCGCACAGAACGGGAAACACCATATATTTT
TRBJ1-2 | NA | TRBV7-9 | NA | CASSLAGGDYGYTF | TGTGCCAGCAGCTTAGCCGGGGGAGACTATGGCTACACCTTC
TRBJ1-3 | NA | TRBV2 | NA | CASSRNRVPGNTIYF | TGTGCCAGCAGCAGAAACAGGGTGCCTGGAAACACCATATATTTT
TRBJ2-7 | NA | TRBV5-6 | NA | CASSWHSLYEQYF | TGTGCCAGCAGCTGGCACAGCCTCTACGAGCAGTACTTC
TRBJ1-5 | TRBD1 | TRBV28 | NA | CASIPLGQAVNSNQPQHF | TGTGCCAGCATCCCCCTGGGACAGGCTGTGAATAGCAATCAGCCCCAGCATTTT
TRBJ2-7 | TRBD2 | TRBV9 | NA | CASSASRTSEDEQYF | TGTGCCAGCAGCGCTAGCCGGACTAGCGAGGACGAGCAGTACTTC
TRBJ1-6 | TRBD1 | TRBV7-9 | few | CASSGTGGWSPLHF | TGTGCCAGCAGCGGGACAGGGGGGTGGTCACCCCTCCACTTT